These 13 T cell receptor beta chains came from one sample sequenced in a study of blood T cells in healthy people across ages. For the second PCR, which ran for roughly 7 to 11 cycles, a sample-barcoded 5' primer and a J-beta primer mix were used. TCRdb independently ran MiXCR on the 5' RACE reads; one entry per CDR3 protein. The repertoire holds fewer than 2,000,000 distinct CDR3 sequences, with around 42% as singletons. The sequencing sample was made of blood. The receptor set was obtained from a human donor in good health.

The V gene is TRBV4-3, the J gene TRBJ2-3; no reliable D call. This CDR3 comprises 16 residues. The germline V gene has CDR1 LGHNA and CDR2 YSLEER. Between the trimmed V and J ends, which lost 1 base and 1 base, there was a span of 12 bases. The CDR3 sequence: CASSQGTLPGTDTQYF. CDR3 coding DNA: TGCGCCAGCAGCCAAGGAACTCTTCCTGGCACAGATACGCAGTATTTT.

This clonotype was counted a few times. The V gene is TRBV5-1, the J gene TRBJ1-1; tentative D call: TRBD1 (5 bases). The CDR3 contains 16 residues. CDR1 SGHRS and CDR2 YFSETQ come from the germline V gene. V gave up 4 bases and J gave up 3 bases, with 19 bases separating them. CDR3 sequence (DNA): TGCGCCAGCAGCCCAGGTGGGGGGAGAGGAGACACTGAAGCTTTCTTT. Protein sequence: CASSPGGGRGDTEAFF. Using reference TRBV5-1 and TRBJ1-1 for the parts outside the CDR3, the full variable domain is KAGVTQTPRYLIKTRGQQVTLSCSPISGHRSVSWYQQTPGQGLQFLFEYFSETQRNKGNFPGRFSGRQFSNSRSEMNVSTLELGDSALYLCASSPGGGRGDTEAFFGQGTRLTVV.

For this clonotype: One end of the junction is discordant with germline, which a read error may explain. This chain joins TRBV10-3 and TRBJ2-2; 8 bases match TRBD1. The CDR3 length is 16 residues. Per the germline V gene, CDR1 is ENHRY and CDR2 is SYGVKD. The CDR3 sequence: CTISDYDRGVTGELFF. CDR3 DNA: TGTACCATCAGTGATTACGACAGGGGCGTCACCGGGGAGCTGTTTTTT.

This clonotype was observed a few times. The chain carries TRBV12-3 or TRBV12-4 and TRBJ2-5; no clear D gene. This CDR3 comprises 12 residues. The germline V and J ends were trimmed by 3 bases and 5 bases, with 7 bases remaining between them. CDR3 DNA sequence: TGTGCCAGCAGTTTCGTATGGGAGACCCAGTACTTC. The encoded protein is CASSFVWETQYF.

This clonotype was seen more than once but under ten times. The junction departs from germline at one end; a sequencing error may be responsible. The genes are TRBV7-2 and TRBJ2-1; a possible D gene is TRBD2 (5 bases). This CDR3 is 13 amino acids long. Germline lookup yields CDR1 SGHTA and CDR2 FQGNSA. The CDR3 coding sequence is TGTGCCTGCAGCCCCGGGGTGGGAGTAAGGCAGTTCTTC. It codes for CACSPGVGVRQFF. The full variable domain, completed using reference TRBV7-2 and TRBJ2-1, is GAGVSQSPSNKVTEKGKDVELRCDPISGHTALYWYRQSLGQGLEFLIYFQGNSAPDKSGLPSDRFSAERTGGSVSTLTIQRTQQEDSAVYLCACSPGVGVRQFFGPGTRLTVL.

The rearrangement joins TRBV9 to TRBJ2-5; weak D call: TRBD1 (6 bases). This CDR3 contains 18 residues. V was shortened by 4 bases and J by 1 base, with 23 bases between the two germline ends. Germline CDR1 and CDR2: SGDLS and YYNGEE. The CDR3 sequence is CASSPARVVGGPQETQYF. The CDR3 nucleotides are TGTGCCAGCAGCCCGGCTCGAGTTGTTGGGGGCCCCCAAGAGACCCAGTACTTC. Variable domain in full (rest from reference TRBV9 and TRBJ2-5): DSGVTQTPKHLITATGQRVTLRCSPRSGDLSVYWYQQSLDQGLQFLIQYYNGEERAKGNILERFSAQQFPDLHSELNLSSLELGDSALYFCASSPARVVGGPQETQYFGPGTRLLVL.

This chain joins TRBV27 and TRBJ2-5, with 8 bases that match TRBD1. J gave up 3 bases and V 5 bases, and 5 bases lay outside the gene matches. The CDR3 sequence is 14 residues long. The germline V gene has CDR1 MNHEY and CDR2 SMNVEV (reference sequence). This CDR3 is CASSATGEEETQYF. The CDR3 DNA reads as TGTGCCAGCAGTGCGACAGGGGAGGAAGAGACCCAGTACTTC.

The V gene is TRBV30, the J gene TRBJ2-1; D not resolved. The germline CDR1 and CDR2 sequences are GTSNPN and SVGIG (reference sequence). Trimming cost V 1 base and J 7 bases, with 8 bases left between them. This CDR3 region has 12 residues. The CDR3 DNA sequence: TGTGCCTGGAGTGACCTAGGTAATGAGCAGTTCTTC. Translating it yields CAWSDLGNEQFF.

This chain uses TRBV10-3 with TRBJ1-5; D unresolved. The CDR3 extends over 14 amino acids. The germline V gene encodes CDR1 ENHRY and CDR2 SYGVKD. V lost 6 bases, J lost 8 bases, and 17 bases lay in between. The CDR3 DNA is TGTGCCATCAGCCCCGGACCGGGAACGGAGCCCCAGCATTTT. The encoded protein is CAISPGPGTEPQHF.

The chain is built from TRBV19 and TRBJ1-5; the D gene is possibly TRBD1 (6 bases). The germline V and J ends were trimmed by 8 bases and 0 bases, with 17 bases remaining between them. This CDR3 spans 16 amino acids. CDR1 LNHDA and CDR2 SQIVND come from the germline V gene (reference sequence). The chain's CDR3 is CASFGGRGISNQPQHF. Written as DNA, the CDR3 is TGTGCCAGTTTCGGGGGCCGGGGTATTAGCAATCAGCCCCAGCATTTT.

This chain connects TRBV5-5 to TRBJ2-1, with a tentative D call TRBD2 (5 bases). Trimming left V 9 bases short and J 8 bases short, with 15 bases between. The CDR3 sequence is 12 residues long. Looked up from germline, CDR1 is SGHKS and CDR2 is YYEKEE (reference sequence). CDR3 DNA: TGTGCCACCGCTGAGCCGGGGTATGAGCAGTTCTTC. This encodes CATAEPGYEQFF.

This clonotype was detected only a few times. The chain uses TRBV5-1 and TRBJ2-1; 12 positions match TRBD2. CDR1 and CDR2 from the germline V gene are SGHRS and YFSETQ. This CDR3 is built from 15 residues. The V gene end was trimmed by 4 bases and the J gene end by 5 bases; junction bases not matched to a gene: 4. CDR3 protein: CASSALAGGHNEQFF. As DNA, the CDR3 is TGCGCCAGCAGCGCACTAGCGGGGGGCCACAATGAGCAGTTCTTC.

The chain employs TRBV29-1 and TRBJ1-4; D may be TRBD1 (5 bases). The CDR3 is 14 amino acids. V was trimmed by 4 bases and J by 5 bases, leaving 14 bases between them. The germline V gene encodes CDR1 SQVTM and CDR2 ANQGSEA. The CDR3 reads CSVGRRTSNEKLFF. CDR3 bases: TGCAGCGTTGGACGACGGACATCAAATGAAAAACTGTTTTTT.